This T cell receptor beta chain was obtained from a study of T cell changes during pregnancy in multiple sclerosis (dated by TCRdb to between 2018 and 2021). Turning to the overall study: The study looked at changes in the T cell repertoire across pregnancy in women with multiple sclerosis.

Library construction relied on the immunoSEQ multiplex PCR assay. TCRdb took over this immuneACCESS table, retaining in-frame rearrangements with V and J assigned. Such tables are incomplete; in checked studies, under half of the missing clones stem from an unresolved V gene, and the remainder is unexplained. The sample records roughly 38,000 clones, roughly 90% of which are singletons. In total, the top ten clones hold approximately 5.9% of the sample. Points on this clone: Its antigen is not yet known. Per-nucleotide qualities are absent, and no much larger clonotype sits a single base away.

The germline V gene (reference sequence) specifies LNHNV as CDR1 and YYDKDF as CDR2. CDR3 length: 15 amino acids, cysteine to phenylalanine. Only the CDR3 region is kept as DNA, spanning 45 bases read in frame from base 1. The junction shows trimming of 7 bases on V and 0 bases on J, and the gene matches do not reach 5 bases of it. The material sequenced was peripheral blood, taken in the third trimester of pregnancy. The sequence derives from a female donor in good health, enrolled as a control in a pregnancy study. The chain is made from TRBV15 and TRBJ2-2; TRBD1 matches 7 bases in the middle. The CDR3 region has the sequence CATTPGGSNTGELFF. The sequenced DNA is TGTGCCACCACCCCAGGGGGATCGAACACCGGGGAGCTGTTTTTT.